Below are 32 T cell receptor beta chains sequenced from a single sample in a study of T cells after yellow fever vaccination. TCRdb itself ran the 5' RACE reads through MiXCR, one entry per CDR3 protein. The data hold about 170,000 distinct CDR3 sequences, with roughly 9.6% observed a single time. The sample in question was CD8+ T cells sorted from PBMCs, obtained 15 days after the yellow fever booster vaccination. The receptors here all came from a man aged 18 to 29 who received the YFV17D yellow fever vaccine.

This clonotype was counted between two and nine times. The V call is TRBV4-1, the J call TRBJ1-2; 8 nucleotides align to TRBD1. The CDR3 has 17 residues. Trimming removed 2 bases from V and 6 bases from J; junction bases left unmatched: 14. Germline CDR1 reads MGHRA; CDR2 reads YSYEKL. In nucleotides, the CDR3 is TGCGCCAGCAGCCAATACGCCTGGGGCCAGGGGGCGAATGGCTACACCTTC. It translates to CASSQYAWGQGANGYTF.

This chain joins TRBV9 and TRBJ2-5; D remains ambiguous. The germline CDR1 and CDR2 sequences are SGDLS and YYNGEE. Trimming removed 3 bases from V and 1 base from J, with 7 bases in between. CDR3 size: 13 residues. The CDR3 sequence is CASSASFQETQYF. The CDR3 nucleotides are TGTGCCAGCAGCGCCAGCTTCCAAGAGACCCAGTACTTC.

The genes are TRBV29-1 and TRBJ2-1; 7 nucleotides align to TRBD1. Germline trimming cut 7 bases from V and 0 bases from J; bases unmatched to any gene: 12. This CDR3 has 16 residues. Looked up from germline, CDR1 is SQVTM and CDR2 is ANQGSEA. The DNA for the CDR3 is TGCAGCGCGACAGGGTTGACCCCCCACTCCTACAATGAGCAGTTCTTC. Encoded protein: CSATGLTPHSYNEQFF.

This clonotype was seen a few times. The V gene is TRBV3-1, the J gene TRBJ1-2; weak D call: TRBD1 (5 bases). The ends were cut back, 1 base at V and 5 bases at J, with 14 bases in the middle. Per germline, CDR1 LGHDT and CDR2 YNNKEL (reference sequence). This CDR3 has 15 amino acids. The CDR3 sequence is CASSQGRGVEYGYTF. The CDR3 coding sequence is TGTGCCAGCAGCCAAGGCCGGGGGGTGGAGTATGGCTACACCTTC.

The rearrangement uses TRBV15 and TRBJ2-3; a weak D match, TRBD2 (6 bases). CDR1 LNHNV and CDR2 YYDKDF come from the germline V gene (reference sequence). The V and J ends lost 0 bases and 4 bases respectively, with 14 bases between them. The CDR3 contains 16 residues. The CDR3 is CATSRDGGALADTQYF. The CDR3 DNA is TGTGCCACCAGCAGAGATGGAGGGGCTTTGGCAGATACGCAGTATTTT.

V usage is TRBV27 and J usage is TRBJ2-2; no clear D. The germline gives CDR1 MNHEY, CDR2 SMNVEV (reference sequence). The CDR3 is 14 residues long. Trimming stripped 5 bases from V and 3 bases from J, with 10 bases between. For the CDR3, the DNA is TGTGCCAGCAGTGACGAAGTCTACACCGGGGAGCTGTTTTTT. Residues: CASSDEVYTGELFF.

This clonotype has just a few counts. This chain uses TRBV2 with TRBJ2-7; D is perhaps TRBD1 or TRBD2 (5 bases each). The V end lost 2 bases, the J end lost 1 base, and 12 bases lay between the germline ends. CDR1 and CDR2 (germline): SNHLY, FYNNEI. This CDR3 comprises 15 residues. The CDR3 nucleotides are TGTGCCAGCAGTGAACGGGACGAAGAGTCCTACGAGCAGTACTTC. The encoded protein is CASSERDEESYEQYF.

The chain has TRBV10-2 and TRBJ2-5, with D possibly TRBD1 on 5 matching bases. From germline, CDR1 is WSHSY and CDR2 SAAADI. This CDR3 is 14 amino acids long. Trimming took off 4 bases at V and 6 bases at J, with 15 bases between the two ends. Here the CDR3 reads CASSAGLSLKTQYF. The CDR3 DNA sequence: TGCGCCAGCAGTGCAGGGCTGTCATTGAAGACCCAGTACTTC.

This rearrangement joins TRBV12-3 or TRBV12-4 to TRBJ2-7; no firm D call. CDR3 length equals 13 residues. Trimming removed 3 bases from V and 4 bases from J, with 10 bases in between. The CDR3 DNA reads TGTGCCAGCAGTTTCGCAGGACGGTACGAGCAGTACTTC. This translates into CASSFAGRYEQYF.

Only a few counts were recorded for this clonotype. This chain uses TRBV20-1 with TRBJ1-6; 7 nucleotides line up with TRBD1. Looked up from germline, CDR1 is DFQATT and CDR2 is SNEGSKA (reference sequence). This CDR3 is 12 amino acids long. J was trimmed by 7 bases and V by 7 bases; bases with no gene match: 4. For the CDR3, the DNA is TGCAGTGGGGGGACAGCCAATTCACCCCTCCACTTT. Encoded protein: CSGGTANSPLHF.

The chain employs TRBV27 and TRBJ2-5, with D perhaps matching TRBD2 (6 bases). Trimming removed 6 bases from V and 9 bases from J, with 17 bases in between. CDR3 length: 13 residues. The V gene's germline CDR1 is MNHEY and CDR2 SMNVEV (reference sequence). In DNA, the CDR3 is TGTGCCAGCAGGGGGCTAGGGAGGAAGTCCCAGTACTTC. Its translation is CASRGLGRKSQYF.

This clonotype was seen a few times. This chain uses TRBV9 with TRBJ2-7; D is perhaps TRBD1 (7 bases). Deletions cut 3 bases from V and 2 bases from J, with 12 bases between. The CDR3 is made up of 14 amino acids. Germline loops: CDR1 SGDLS, CDR2 YYNGEE. This CDR3 reads CASSEAGGTYEQYF. In DNA, the CDR3 is TGTGCCAGCAGCGAGGCAGGGGGGACCTACGAGCAGTACTTC.

A few counts support this clonotype. The chain links TRBV5-1 to TRBJ2-2, with D possibly TRBD2 on 6 matching bases. The CDR3 has 17 amino acids. Per germline, CDR1 SGHRS and CDR2 YFSETQ. V lost 0 bases and J 3 bases, leaving 15 bases between the germline ends. In nucleotides, the CDR3 is TGCGCCAGCAGCTTGGAGCTCGGACTAACCTACACCGGGGAGCTGTTTTTT. The encoded protein is CASSLELGLTYTGELFF.

This clonotype appeared once. The rearrangement uses TRBV30 and TRBJ1-1; no reliable D call. Trimming took off 4 bases at V and 5 bases at J, with 11 bases between the two ends. Germline CDR1 and CDR2: GTSNPN and SVGIG (reference sequence). The CDR3 is 12 residues long. In nucleotides, the CDR3 is TGTGCCTGGACACCCTCCGGAACTGAAGCTTTCTTT. It codes for CAWTPSGTEAFF.

The chain employs TRBV15 and TRBJ1-5; D remains unclear. The germline V gene has CDR1 LNHNV and CDR2 YYDKDF (reference sequence). Trimming removed 0 bases from V and 3 bases from J, with 12 bases in between. The CDR3 runs 16 residues. The DNA of the CDR3 is TGTGCCACCAGCAGAGATTTAGAGTTGGTCAATCAGCCCCAGCATTTT. Encoded protein: CATSRDLELVNQPQHF. Based on the CDR3 plus reference TRBV15 and TRBJ1-5, the full variable domain is DAMVIQNPRYQVTQFGKPVTLSCSQTLNHNVMYWYQQKSSQAPKLLFHYYDKDFNNEADTPDNFQSRRPNTSFCFLDIRSPGLGDTAMYLCATSRDLELVNQPQHFGDGTRLSIL.

This clonotype was observed a few times. The chain couples TRBV2 to TRBJ2-3; TRBD2 agrees at 9 bases. The CDR3 has 15 residues. Germline V gene lookup returns CDR1 SNHLY and CDR2 FYNNEI. Germline trimming cut 10 bases from V and 3 bases from J; bases unmatched to any gene: 11. The CDR3 nucleotides read TGTGCCACTTCGTCCGGGACTAGCTTGACAGATACGCAGTATTTT. The encoded protein is CATSSGTSLTDTQYF. Supplemented by reference TRBV2 and TRBJ2-3, the full variable domain reads EPEVTQTPSHQVTQMGQEVILRCVPISNHLYFYWYRQILGQKVEFLVSFYNNEISEKSEIFDDQFSVERPDGSNFTLKIRSTKLEDSAMYFCATSSGTSLTDTQYFGPGTRLTVL.

This clonotype was counted between two and nine times. The chain combines TRBV3-1 with TRBJ1-1; D gene ambiguous. CDR3 length: 12 amino acids. V lost 1 base and J lost 7, with 7 bases in between. Germline V CDR1 and CDR2: LGHDT, YNNKEL (reference sequence). CDR3 sequence: CASSQGESEAFF. CDR3 coding DNA: TGTGCCAGCAGCCAAGGGGAGAGTGAAGCTTTCTTT.

This clonotype came up many times. The gene calls are TRBV29-1 and TRBJ1-2; D is undetermined. Germline lookup yields CDR1 SQVTM and CDR2 ANQGSEA. V was pared by 4 bases and J by 0 bases, with 12 bases between. This CDR3 has 14 amino acids. The CDR3 spells CSVAQPIANYGYTF. CDR3 coding DNA: TGCAGCGTTGCGCAGCCGATCGCTAACTATGGCTACACCTTC.

The chain employs TRBV4-1 and TRBJ2-2; 8 bases are shared with TRBD2. The length of the CDR3 is 17 residues. Germline V gives CDR1 MGHRA, CDR2 YSYEKL. Losses at the gene ends were 0 bases for V and 5 bases for J; bases not matched to a gene: 8. The DNA of the CDR3 is TGCGCCAGCAGCCAAGAGGGGCGGGGGGCTCGGACCGGGGAGCTGTTTTTT. Its protein product is CASSQEGRGARTGELFF.

The sample holds a few counts of this clonotype. V gene TRBV7-9 combines with J gene TRBJ2-7, with 7 bases lining up with TRBD1. V lost 6 bases and J lost 2; bases outside the gene matches: 10. CDR1 is SEHNR and CDR2 is FQNEAQ in the germline V gene (reference sequence). The CDR3 has 15 residues. In nucleotides, the CDR3 is TGTGCCAGCAGTCCTGTTCGGGACAGTACCTACGAGCAGTACTTC. This sequence encodes CASSPVRDSTYEQYF.

This clonotype appeared many times. This chain connects TRBV6-6 to TRBJ2-7; 7 bases fit TRBD2. J gave up 3 bases and V 5 bases, and 4 bases lay outside the gene matches. Germline-derived CDR1 and CDR2 are MNHNY and SVGAGI (reference sequence). This CDR3 has 13 amino acids. CDR3: CASSLAGVYEQYF. The CDR3 DNA follows: TGTGCCAGCAGTCTGGCGGGGGTCTACGAGCAGTACTTC.

This clonotype showed up just a few times. V gene TRBV28 combines with J gene TRBJ2-7; 13 bases are shared with TRBD2. The CDR3 length is 16 residues. After removal of 4 bases from V and 4 bases from J, the junction contained 7 bases not matched to a gene. Germline V lookup: CDR1 MDHEN, CDR2 SYDVKM. CDR3 DNA sequence: TGTGCCAGCAGTTCGCGGGGACTAGCGGGGAAATACGAGCAGTACGTC. It yields the protein CASSSRGLAGKYEQYV.

The chain recombines TRBV4-2 with TRBJ2-2, with a tentative D call TRBD1 (6 bases). The CDR3 consists of 15 residues. Germline assignment: CDR1 LGHNA and CDR2 YNFKEQ. V lost 0 bases, J lost 7 bases, and 12 bases lay in between. CDR3 nucleotides: TGTGCCAGCAGCCAAGAGGTGGGGGCGAACGGGGAGCTGTTTTTT. It yields the protein CASSQEVGANGELFF.

V gene TRBV20-1 combines with J gene TRBJ2-7; maybe TRBD1 (6 bases). Germline V gene sequence: CDR1 DFQATT, CDR2 SNEGSKA (reference sequence). There are 17 residues in the CDR3. The ends were cut back, 0 bases at V and 3 bases at J, with 21 bases in the middle. This chain's CDR3 is CSARDFGAGQGFYEQYF. In DNA form, the CDR3 reads TGCAGTGCTAGAGATTTTGGGGCCGGTCAGGGGTTCTACGAGCAGTACTTC.

The chain recombines TRBV7-9 with TRBJ1-1; D gene ambiguous. Germline V gene lookup returns CDR1 SEHNR and CDR2 FQNEAQ (reference sequence). The CDR3 is 16 amino acids. Trimming stripped 5 bases from V and 0 bases from J, with 16 bases between. CDR3 loop: CASSARRTAMNTEAFF. In nucleotides, the CDR3 is TGTGCCAGCAGCGCGAGAAGAACCGCTATGAACACTGAAGCTTTCTTT.

The sample holds a few counts of this clonotype. This rearrangement joins TRBV7-9 to TRBJ1-6, with D possibly being TRBD1 (5 bases). CDR1 SEHNR and CDR2 FQNEAQ come from the germline V gene (reference sequence). V shed 6 bases and J shed 8 bases, with 14 bases lying between them. The CDR3 runs to 14 residues. CDR3 protein: CASRYRDRYSPLHF. CDR3 sequence (DNA): TGTGCCAGCAGATATCGGGACCGTTATTCACCCCTCCACTTT.

This clonotype came up a few times. J is TRBJ2-7 and V is TRBV7-6; a possible D gene is TRBD1 (6 bases). In germline, CDR1 is SGHVS, CDR2 FNYEAQ. Trimming took 2 bases from V and 6 from J, leaving 14 bases between them. CDR3 length equals 14 residues. DNA for the CDR3: TGTGCCAGCAGCTTACAGGGGATCTTGGGCGAGCAGTACTTC. Protein product: CASSLQGILGEQYF. Based on the CDR3 plus reference TRBV7-6 and TRBJ2-7, the full variable domain is GAGVSQSPRYKVTKRGQDVALRCDPISGHVSLYWYRQALGQGPEFLTYFNYEAQQDKSGLPNDRFSAERPEGSISTLTIQRTEQRDSAMYRCASSLQGILGEQYFGPGTRLTVT.

This clonotype was seen a few times. The chain is built from TRBV19 and TRBJ2-6; no definite D call. The CDR3 has 13 residues. Germline CDR1 is LNHDA and CDR2 is SQIVND (reference sequence). The V end was cut by 11 bases, the J end by 4 bases, with 12 bases between. The CDR3 reads CAVYMVGANVLTF. The CDR3 region has the DNA TGTGCCGTATACATGGTAGGGGCCAACGTCCTGACTTTC.

This clonotype was recorded a few times. V and J are TRBV4-3 and TRBJ2-5, with D possibly matching TRBD1 (5 bases). Germline CDR1 is LGHNA and CDR2 is YSLEER. V was pared by 1 base and J by 1 base, with 16 bases between. The CDR3 consists of 17 residues. In DNA, the CDR3 is TGCGCCAGCAGCCAAGCCCGACCGGACACCTTCCAAGAGACCCAGTACTTC. Encoded protein: CASSQARPDTFQETQYF.

There are a few counts of this clonotype. This chain links TRBV6-2 or TRBV6-3 with TRBJ2-3, with 9 bases fitting TRBD2. The J segment lost 4 bases and the V segment lost 6 bases, leaving 14 bases of the junction unmatched. The CDR3 sequence is 17 residues long. Germline lookup yields CDR1 MNHEY and CDR2 SVGEGT. CDR3 sequence (DNA): TGTGCCAGCAGCCTCTATCTCCTAGCGGGGAGGCCAGATACGCAGTATTTT. This translates into CASSLYLLAGRPDTQYF.

The rearrangement uses TRBV27 and TRBJ2-3; 8 bases agree with TRBD1. Germline CDR1 is MNHEY and CDR2 is SMNVEV (reference sequence). The V gene end was trimmed by 3 bases and the J gene end by 4 bases; junction bases not matched to a gene: 3. The CDR3 spans 14 residues. The CDR3 DNA reads as TGTGCCAGCAGTTTGACAGGGGTGCCAGATACGCAGTATTTT. As protein: CASSLTGVPDTQYF.

The V gene is TRBV19, the J gene TRBJ2-3; 15 nucleotides align to TRBD2. The germline V gene encodes CDR1 LNHDA and CDR2 SQIVND (reference sequence). This CDR3 has 14 amino acids. Trimming at V came to 10 bases and at J to 6 bases, leaving 5 bases not matched to a gene. The CDR3 loop reads CANRTSGGADTQYF. CDR3 coding DNA: TGTGCCAACCGGACTAGCGGGGGGGCGGATACGCAGTATTTT.